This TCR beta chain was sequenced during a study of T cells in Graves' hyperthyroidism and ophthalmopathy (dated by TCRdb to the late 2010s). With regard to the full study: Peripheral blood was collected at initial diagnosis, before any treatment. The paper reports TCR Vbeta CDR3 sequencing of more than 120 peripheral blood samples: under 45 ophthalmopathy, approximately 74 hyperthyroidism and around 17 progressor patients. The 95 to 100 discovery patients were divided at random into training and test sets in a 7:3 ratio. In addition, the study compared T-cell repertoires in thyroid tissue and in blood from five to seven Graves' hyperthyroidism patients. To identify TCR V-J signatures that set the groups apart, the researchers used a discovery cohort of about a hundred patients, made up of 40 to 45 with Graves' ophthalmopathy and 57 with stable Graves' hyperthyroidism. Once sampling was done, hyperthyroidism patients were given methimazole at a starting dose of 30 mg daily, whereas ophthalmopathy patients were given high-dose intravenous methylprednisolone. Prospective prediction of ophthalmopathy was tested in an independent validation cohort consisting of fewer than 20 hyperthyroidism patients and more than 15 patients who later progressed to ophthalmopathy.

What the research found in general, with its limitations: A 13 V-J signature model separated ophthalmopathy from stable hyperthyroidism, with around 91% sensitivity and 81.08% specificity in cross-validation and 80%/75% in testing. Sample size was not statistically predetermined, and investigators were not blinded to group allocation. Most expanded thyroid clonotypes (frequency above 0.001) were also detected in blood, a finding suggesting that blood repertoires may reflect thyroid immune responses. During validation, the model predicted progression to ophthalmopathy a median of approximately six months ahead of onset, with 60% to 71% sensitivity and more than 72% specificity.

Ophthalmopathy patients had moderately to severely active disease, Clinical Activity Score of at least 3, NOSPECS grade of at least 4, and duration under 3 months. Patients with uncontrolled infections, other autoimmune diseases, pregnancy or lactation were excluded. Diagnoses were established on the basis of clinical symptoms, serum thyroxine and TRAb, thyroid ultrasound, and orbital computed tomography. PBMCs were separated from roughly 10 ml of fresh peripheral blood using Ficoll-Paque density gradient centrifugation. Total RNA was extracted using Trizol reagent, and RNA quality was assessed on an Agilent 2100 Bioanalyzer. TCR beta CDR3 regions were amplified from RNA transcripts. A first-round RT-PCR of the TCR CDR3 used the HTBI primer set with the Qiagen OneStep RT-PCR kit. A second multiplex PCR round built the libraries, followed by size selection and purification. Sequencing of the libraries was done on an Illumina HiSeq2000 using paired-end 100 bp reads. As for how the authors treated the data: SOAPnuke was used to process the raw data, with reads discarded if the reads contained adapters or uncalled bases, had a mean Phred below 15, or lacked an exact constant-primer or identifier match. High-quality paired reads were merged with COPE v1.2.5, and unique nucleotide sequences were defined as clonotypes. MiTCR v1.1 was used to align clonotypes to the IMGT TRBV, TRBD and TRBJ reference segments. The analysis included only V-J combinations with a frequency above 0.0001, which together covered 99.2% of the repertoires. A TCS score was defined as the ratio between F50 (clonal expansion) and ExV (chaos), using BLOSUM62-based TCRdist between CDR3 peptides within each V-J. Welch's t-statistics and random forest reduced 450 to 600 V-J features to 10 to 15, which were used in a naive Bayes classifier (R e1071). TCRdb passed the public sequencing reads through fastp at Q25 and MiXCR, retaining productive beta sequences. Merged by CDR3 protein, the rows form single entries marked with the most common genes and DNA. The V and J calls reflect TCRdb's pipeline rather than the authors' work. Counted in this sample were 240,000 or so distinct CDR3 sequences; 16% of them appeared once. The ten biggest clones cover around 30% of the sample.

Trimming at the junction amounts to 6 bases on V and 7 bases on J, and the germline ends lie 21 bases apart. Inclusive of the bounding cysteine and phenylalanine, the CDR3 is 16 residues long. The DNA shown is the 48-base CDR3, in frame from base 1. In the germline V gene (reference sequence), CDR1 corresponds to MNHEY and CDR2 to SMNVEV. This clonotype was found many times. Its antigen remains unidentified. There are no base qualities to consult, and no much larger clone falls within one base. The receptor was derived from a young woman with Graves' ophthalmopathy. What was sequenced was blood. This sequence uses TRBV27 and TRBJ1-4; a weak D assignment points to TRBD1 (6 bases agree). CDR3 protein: CASSLTGRGGSEKLFF. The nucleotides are TGTGCCAGCAGCCTGACAGGCCGGGGGGGGAGTGAAAAACTGTTTTTT.